Below, one T cell receptor (beta chain) is given with its context. This clone was detected once. Its binding antigen is unknown. No base quality values were provided; no much bigger clone lies one nucleotide off. Including cysteine and phenylalanine, the CDR3 has 14 amino acids. The DNA shown is the 42-base CDR3, in frame from base 1. From a lookup of the germline V gene (reference sequence), CDR1 and CDR2 are LNHDA and SQIVND. The junction shows trimming of 4 bases on V and 2 bases on J, and the gene matches do not reach 3 bases of it. This sample is drawn from a study of T cell changes during pregnancy in multiple sclerosis (dated by TCRdb to about 2019). Background on the whole study: In women with multiple sclerosis, the researchers looked at how the T cell repertoire shifted as pregnancy progressed.

Library preparation used the immunoSEQ multiplex PCR assay. Not all clones reach the TCRdb copy of this immuneACCESS table, which keeps in-frame sequences only. Checked studies attribute under half of the gap to unresolved V genes and leave the rest unexplained. This sample has over 45,000 clones in its table, and around 93% of those were observed once. The biggest ten clones account for approximately 2% of the sample. This receptor was taken from a female donor with multiple sclerosis, enrolled in a pregnancy study. Sequencing was performed on peripheral blood, taken in the third trimester of pregnancy. The chain is assembled from TRBV19 and TRBJ2-7; TRBD1 aligns with 9 central bases. The sequenced DNA: TGTGCCAGTAGTACAGGACAGGGGACCTACGAGCAGTACTTC. The resulting protein is CASSTGQGTYEQYF.